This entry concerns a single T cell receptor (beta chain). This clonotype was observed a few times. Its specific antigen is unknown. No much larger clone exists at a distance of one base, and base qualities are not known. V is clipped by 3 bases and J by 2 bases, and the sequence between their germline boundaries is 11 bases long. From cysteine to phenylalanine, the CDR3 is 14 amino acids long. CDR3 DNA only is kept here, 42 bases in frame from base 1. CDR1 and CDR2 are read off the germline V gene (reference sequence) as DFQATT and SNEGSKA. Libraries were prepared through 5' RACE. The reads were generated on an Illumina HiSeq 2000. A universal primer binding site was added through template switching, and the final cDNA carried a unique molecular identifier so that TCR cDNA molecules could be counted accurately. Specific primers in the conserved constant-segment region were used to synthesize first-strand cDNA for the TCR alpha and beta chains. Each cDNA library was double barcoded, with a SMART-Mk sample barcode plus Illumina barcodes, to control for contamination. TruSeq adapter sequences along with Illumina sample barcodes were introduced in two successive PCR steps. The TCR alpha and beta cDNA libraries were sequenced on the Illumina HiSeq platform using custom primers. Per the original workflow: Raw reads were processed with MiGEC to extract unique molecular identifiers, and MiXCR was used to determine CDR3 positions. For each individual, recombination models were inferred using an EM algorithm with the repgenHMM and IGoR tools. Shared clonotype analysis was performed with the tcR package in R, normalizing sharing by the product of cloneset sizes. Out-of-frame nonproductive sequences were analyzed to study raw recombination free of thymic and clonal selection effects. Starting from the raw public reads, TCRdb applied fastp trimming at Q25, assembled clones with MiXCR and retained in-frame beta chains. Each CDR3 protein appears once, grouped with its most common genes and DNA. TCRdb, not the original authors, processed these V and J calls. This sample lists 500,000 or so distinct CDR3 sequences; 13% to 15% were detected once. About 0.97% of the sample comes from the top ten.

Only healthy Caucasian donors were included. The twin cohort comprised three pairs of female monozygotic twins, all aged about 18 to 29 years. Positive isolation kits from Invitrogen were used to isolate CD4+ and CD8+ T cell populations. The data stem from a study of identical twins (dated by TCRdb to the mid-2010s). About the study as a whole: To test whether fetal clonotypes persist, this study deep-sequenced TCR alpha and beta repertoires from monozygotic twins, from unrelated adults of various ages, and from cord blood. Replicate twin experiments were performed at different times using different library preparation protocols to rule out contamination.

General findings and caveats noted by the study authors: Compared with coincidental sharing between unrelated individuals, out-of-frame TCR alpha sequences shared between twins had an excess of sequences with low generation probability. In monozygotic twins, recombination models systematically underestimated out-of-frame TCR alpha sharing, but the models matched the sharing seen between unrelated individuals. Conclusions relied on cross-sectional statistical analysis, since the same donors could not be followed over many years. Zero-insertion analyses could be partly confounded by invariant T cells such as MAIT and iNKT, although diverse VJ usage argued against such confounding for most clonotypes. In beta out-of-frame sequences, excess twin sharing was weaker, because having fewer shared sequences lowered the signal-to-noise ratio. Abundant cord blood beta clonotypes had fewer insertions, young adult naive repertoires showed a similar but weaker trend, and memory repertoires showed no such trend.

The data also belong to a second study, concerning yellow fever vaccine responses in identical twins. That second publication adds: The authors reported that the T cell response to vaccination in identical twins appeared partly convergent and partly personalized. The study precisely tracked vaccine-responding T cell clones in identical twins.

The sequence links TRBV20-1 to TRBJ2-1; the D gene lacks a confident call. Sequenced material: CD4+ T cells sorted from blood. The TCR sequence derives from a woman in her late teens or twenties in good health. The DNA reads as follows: TGCAGTGCTAGTCCCCCAGATACCTACAATGAGCAGTTCTTC. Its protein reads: CSASPPDTYNEQFF.